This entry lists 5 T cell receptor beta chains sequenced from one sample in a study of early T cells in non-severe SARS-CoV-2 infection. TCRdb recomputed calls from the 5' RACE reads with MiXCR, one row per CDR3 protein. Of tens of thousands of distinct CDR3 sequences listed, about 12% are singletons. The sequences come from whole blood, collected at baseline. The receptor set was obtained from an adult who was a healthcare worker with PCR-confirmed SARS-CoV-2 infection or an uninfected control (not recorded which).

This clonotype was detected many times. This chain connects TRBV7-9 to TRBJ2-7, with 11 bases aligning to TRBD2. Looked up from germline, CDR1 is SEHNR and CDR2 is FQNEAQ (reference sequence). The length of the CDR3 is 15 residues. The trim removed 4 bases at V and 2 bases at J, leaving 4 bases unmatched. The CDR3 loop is CASSSGTSGTYEQYF. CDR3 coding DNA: TGTGCCAGCAGCTCTGGGACTAGCGGTACCTACGAGCAGTACTTC. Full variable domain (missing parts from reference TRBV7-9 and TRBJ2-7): DTGVSQNPRHKITKRGQNVTFRCDPISEHNRLYWYRQTLGQGPEFLTYFQNEAQLEKSRLLSDRFSAERPKGSFSTLEIQRTEQGDSAMYLCASSSGTSGTYEQYFGPGTRLTVT.

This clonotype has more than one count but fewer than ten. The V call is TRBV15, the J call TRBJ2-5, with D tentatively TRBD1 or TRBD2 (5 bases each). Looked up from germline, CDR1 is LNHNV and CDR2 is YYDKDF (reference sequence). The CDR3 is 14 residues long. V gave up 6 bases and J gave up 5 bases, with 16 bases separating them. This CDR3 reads CATRNRGGSETQYF. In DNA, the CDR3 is TGTGCCACCAGAAACCGTGGGGGTTCGGAGACCCAGTACTTC. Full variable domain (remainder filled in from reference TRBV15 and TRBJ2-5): DAMVIQNPRYQVTQFGKPVTLSCSQTLNHNVMYWYQQKSSQAPKLLFHYYDKDFNNEADTPDNFQSRRPNTSFCFLDIRSPGLGDTAMYLCATRNRGGSETQYFGPGTRLLVL.

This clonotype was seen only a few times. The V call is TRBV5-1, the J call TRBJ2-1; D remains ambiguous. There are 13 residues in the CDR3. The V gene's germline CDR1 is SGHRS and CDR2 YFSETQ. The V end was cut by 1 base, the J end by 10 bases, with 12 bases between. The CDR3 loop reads CASSLRVGLEQFF. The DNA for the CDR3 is TGCGCCAGCAGCTTGCGGGTCGGGCTGGAGCAGTTCTTC.

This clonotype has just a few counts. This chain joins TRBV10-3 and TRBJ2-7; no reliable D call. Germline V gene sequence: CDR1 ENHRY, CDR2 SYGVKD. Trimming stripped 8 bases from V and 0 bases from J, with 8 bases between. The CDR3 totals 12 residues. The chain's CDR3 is CAISGISYEQYF. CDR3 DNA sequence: TGTGCCATCTCCGGTATCTCCTACGAGCAGTACTTC.

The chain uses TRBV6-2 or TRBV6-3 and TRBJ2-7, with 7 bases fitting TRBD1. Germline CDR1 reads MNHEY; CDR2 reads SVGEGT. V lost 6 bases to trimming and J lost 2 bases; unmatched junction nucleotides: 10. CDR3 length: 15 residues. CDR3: CASSSTGTATYEQYF. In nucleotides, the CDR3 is TGTGCCAGCAGCTCCACCGGGACAGCTACCTACGAGCAGTACTTC.